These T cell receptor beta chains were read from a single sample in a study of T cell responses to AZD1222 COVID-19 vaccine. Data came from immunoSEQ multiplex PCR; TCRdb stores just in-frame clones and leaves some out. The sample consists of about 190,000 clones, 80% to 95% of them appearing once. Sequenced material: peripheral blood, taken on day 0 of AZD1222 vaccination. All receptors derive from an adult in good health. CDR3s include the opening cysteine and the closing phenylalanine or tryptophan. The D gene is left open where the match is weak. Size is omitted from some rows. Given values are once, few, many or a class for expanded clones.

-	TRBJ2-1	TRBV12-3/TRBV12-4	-	TGTGCCAGCAGTTTATACAATGAGCAGTTCTTC	CASSLYNEQFF
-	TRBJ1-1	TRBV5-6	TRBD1	TGTGCCAGCAGCTGGGGACAGGTTGAAGCTTTCTTT	CASSWGQVEAFF
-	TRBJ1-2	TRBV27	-	TGTGCCAGCCCCTTGGGGCGGAAGGGCAGGGGCTACACCTTC	CASPLGRKGRGYTF
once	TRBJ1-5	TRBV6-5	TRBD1	TGTGCCAGCAGTTTCGACAGGGCCGGTCAGCCCCAGCATTTT	CASSFDRAGQPQHF
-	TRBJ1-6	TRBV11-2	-	TGTGCCAGCAGTATCGGGAACAGCCGAAGGTCACCCCTCCACTTT	CASSIGNSRRSPLHF
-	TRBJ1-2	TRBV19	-	TGTGCCAGTAGTGAGACGGAAAACTATGGCTACACCTTC	CASSETENYGYTF
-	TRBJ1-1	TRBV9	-	TGTGCCAGCAGCCCTCAGGGGAGGGCTGAAGCTTTCTTT	CASSPQGRAEAFF
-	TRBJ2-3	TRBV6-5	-	TGTGCCAGCAGTTACAGGGACTCGGCTCGAGATACGCAGTATTTT	CASSYRDSARDTQYF
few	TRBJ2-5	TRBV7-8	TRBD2	TGTGCCAGCAGCTTAGGGGCGGGGGGGCTCGAGACCCAGTACTTC	CASSLGAGGLETQYF
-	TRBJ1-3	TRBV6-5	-	TGTGCCAGCATGCGCGATTCTGGAAACACCATATATTTT	CASMRDSGNTIYF
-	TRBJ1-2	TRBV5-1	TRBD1	TGCGCCAGCCAGACAGGGGTGATCGGGGGCTACACCTTC	CASQTGVIGGYTF
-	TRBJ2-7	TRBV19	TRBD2	TGTGCCAGTAGTAAGATTGCGGTTACTAGCGGGGGGGCCTACGAGCAGTACTTC	CASSKIAVTSGGAYEQYF
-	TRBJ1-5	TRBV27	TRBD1	TGTGCCAGCAGTCCTTGGACAGGGGATCAGCCCCAGCATTTT	CASSPWTGDQPQHF
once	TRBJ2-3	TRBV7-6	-	TGTGCCAGCAGCTCCCGGGCCTCGGATACGCAGTATTTT	CASSSRASDTQYF
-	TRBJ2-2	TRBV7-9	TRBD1	TGTGCCAGCAGCGCCAGACAGGGCAACACCGGGGAGCTGTTTTTT	CASSARQGNTGELFF
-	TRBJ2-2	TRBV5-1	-	TGCGCCAGCAGCTTGGCCCCGAACACCGGGGAGCTGTTTTTT	CASSLAPNTGELFF
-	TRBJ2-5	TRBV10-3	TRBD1	TGTGCCATCAGGACAACAGGGGACCAAGAGACCCAGTACTTC	CAIRTTGDQETQYF
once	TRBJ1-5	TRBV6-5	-	TGTGCCAGCAGACCAGGGGTTAGCAATCAGCCCCAGCATTTT	CASRPGVSNQPQHF
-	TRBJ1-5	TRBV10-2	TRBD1	TGCGCCAGCCAGGGGGCGCGATATGGCAATCAGCCCCAGCATTTT	CASQGARYGNQPQHF
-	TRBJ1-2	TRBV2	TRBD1	TGTGCCAGCAAGACAGGGGGCGCCTTCCTCTATGGCTACACCTTC	CASKTGGAFLYGYTF
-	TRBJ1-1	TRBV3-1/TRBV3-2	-	TGTGCCAGCGGAACCCTGGGGGGTATTACTGAAGCTTTCTTT	CASGTLGGITEAFF
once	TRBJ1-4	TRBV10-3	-	TGTGCCATCAGTGGGGGCAGGGGCGATGAAAAACTGTTTTTT	CAISGGRGDEKLFF
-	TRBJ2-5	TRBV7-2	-	TGTGCCAGCAGCCCCATGGGGGGGGCTAAAGAGACCCAGTACTTC	CASSPMGGAKETQYF
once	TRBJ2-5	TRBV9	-	TGTGCCAGCAGCGTATCCGGGGACCAAGAGACCCAGTACTTC	CASSVSGDQETQYF
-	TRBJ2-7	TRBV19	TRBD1	TGTGCCAGTAGTTGGACAGGGGGCGCGTCCGAGCAGTACTTC	CASSWTGGASEQYF
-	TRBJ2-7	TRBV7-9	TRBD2	TGTGCCAGCAGCCCACCCCCTACGGGGGGGTTATACGAGCAGTACTTC	CASSPPPTGGLYEQYF
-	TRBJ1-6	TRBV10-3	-	TGTGCCATCAGTGGGGACGCGAACGCTGATAATTCACCCCTCCACTTT	CAISGDANADNSPLHF
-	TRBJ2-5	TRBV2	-	TGTGCCAGCAGAATCTCTGAGACCCAGTACTTC	CASRISETQYF
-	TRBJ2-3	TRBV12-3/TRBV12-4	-	TGTGCCAGCAGTTTTTCACAAGATACGCAGTATTTT	CASSFSQDTQYF
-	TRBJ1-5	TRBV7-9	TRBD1	TGTGCCAGCAGCTTAGGGACAGGGAATAATCAGCCCCAGCATTTT	CASSLGTGNNQPQHF
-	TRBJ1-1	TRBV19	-	TGTGCCAGTACGTTCTCAACGAGCGGGAGTGCTGAAGCTTTCTTT	CASTFSTSGSAEAFF
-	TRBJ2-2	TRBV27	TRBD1	TGTGCCAGCAGAATAGCAGGGGGATATTGGGCCGGGGAGCTGTTTTTT	CASRIAGGYWAGELFF
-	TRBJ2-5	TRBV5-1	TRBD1	TGCGCCAGCAACCCCGACAGGGGGGGGGAGACCCAGTACTTC	CASNPDRGGETQYF
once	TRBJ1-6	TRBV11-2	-	TGTGCCAGCAGCCCCGACCTCTATAATTCACCCCTCCACTTT	CASSPDLYNSPLHF
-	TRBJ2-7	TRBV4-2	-	TGTGCCAGCAGCCAAGGGCGGGGTTTGGAGGAGCAGTACTTC	CASSQGRGLEEQYF
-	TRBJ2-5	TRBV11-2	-	TGTGCCAGCAGCTTAGGTGGGCTAGGAGTGACCCAGTACTTC	CASSLGGLGVTQYF
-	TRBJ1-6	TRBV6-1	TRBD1	TGTGCCAGCAGTGAAGGGGGACAGCTAGGCCATTACTCCTATAATTCACCCCTCCACTTT	CASSEGGQLGHYSYNSPLHF
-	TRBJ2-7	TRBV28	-	TGTGCCAGCAGTTTAAGTGGAGGGGTTGAAGGAGAGCAGTACTTC	CASSLSGGVEGEQYF
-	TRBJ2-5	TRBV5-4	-	TGTGCCAGCAGCTTGGACAGCGCCGGGGAGACCCAGTACTTC	CASSLDSAGETQYF
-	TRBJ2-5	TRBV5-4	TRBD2	TGTGCCAGCAGCTTGTATAGCGGGGGAGCGGCAGAGACCCAGTACTTC	CASSLYSGGAAETQYF
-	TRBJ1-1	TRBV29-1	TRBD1	TGCAGCGTTGCAGTGCAGGGGGTGAACACTGAAGCTTTCTTT	CSVAVQGVNTEAFF
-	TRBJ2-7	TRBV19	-	TGTGCCAGTGGACCTCAGAGGGGGGTCTACGAGCAGTACTTC	CASGPQRGVYEQYF
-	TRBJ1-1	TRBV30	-	TGTGCCTGGTGTGGACAGCCGAACACTGAAGCTTTCTTT	CAWCGQPNTEAFF
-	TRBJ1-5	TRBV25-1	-	TGTGCCAGCAGTGATGCGGGTCGTAGCAATCAGCCCCAGCATTTT	CASSDAGRSNQPQHF
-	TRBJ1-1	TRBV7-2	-	TGTGCCAGCAGCCCAAGGGGGGGAATGAACACTGAAGCTTTCTTT	CASSPRGGMNTEAFF
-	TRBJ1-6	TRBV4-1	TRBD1	TGCGCCAGCAGCCAGGCCCGGGACAGGGGCCTAATTACGGCTAATTCACCCCTCCACTTT	CASSQARDRGLITANSPLHF
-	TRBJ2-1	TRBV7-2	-	TGTGCCAGCAGCTGGGGACCCGGGTACTCCTACAATGAGCAGTTCTTC	CASSWGPGYSYNEQFF
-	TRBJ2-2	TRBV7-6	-	TGTGCCAGCTCCCCAGGGGACTGGAACACCGGGGAGCTGTTTTTT	CASSPGDWNTGELFF
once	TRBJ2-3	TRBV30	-	TGTGCCTGGAGTGCAACAGATACGCAGTATTTT	CAWSATDTQYF
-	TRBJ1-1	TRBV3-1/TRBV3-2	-	TGTGCCAGCAGCTCGACAAAGGGCGTTTCCCTCACTGAAGCTTTCTTT	CASSSTKGVSLTEAFF